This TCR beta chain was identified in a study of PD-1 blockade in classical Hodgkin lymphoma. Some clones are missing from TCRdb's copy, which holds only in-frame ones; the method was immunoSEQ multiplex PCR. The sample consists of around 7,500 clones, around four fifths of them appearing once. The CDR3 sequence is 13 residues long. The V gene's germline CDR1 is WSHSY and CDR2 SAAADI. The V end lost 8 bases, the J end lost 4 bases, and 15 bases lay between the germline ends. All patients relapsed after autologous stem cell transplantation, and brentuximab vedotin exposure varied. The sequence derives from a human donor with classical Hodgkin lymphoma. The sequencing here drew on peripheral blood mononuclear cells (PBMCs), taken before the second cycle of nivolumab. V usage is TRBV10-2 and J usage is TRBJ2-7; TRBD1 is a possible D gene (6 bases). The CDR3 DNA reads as TGCGCCAGCGTAGGACAGCGGCCTTACGAGCAGTACTTC. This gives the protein CASVGQRPYEQYF.